In its sample, the clone carrying this T cell receptor beta chain was seen a few times. What it recognizes is unknown. The germline V gene has CDR1 SQVTM and CDR2 ANQGSEA. The CDR3 has 11 amino acids. Only in-frame clones appear in the TCRdb table, and some are missing; sequencing was by immunoSEQ multiplex PCR. The sample has about 7,100 clones, about 52% seen once. This entry belongs to a study of CD4+ T cells in melanoma. General observations from the study: Reportedly, melanoma neoantigen-specific CD4+ T cells showed varied differentiation states. A reported correlation linked neoantigen-specific CD4+ T cells to CD8+, macrophage and B cell function.

Sequencing was performed on cells from a culture (not recorded whether cultured in vitro). The clonotype comes from a human donor with melanoma. This rearrangement joins TRBV29-1 to TRBJ1-1, with a tentative D call TRBD1 (5 bases). Written as DNA, the CDR3 is TGCATCGGACATTCGGACGGAGAAGCTTTCTTT. This sequence encodes CIGHSDGEAFF.